This T cell receptor beta chain was obtained from a study of blood T cell repertoires in COVID-19. Study summary: The samples span acute and convalescent COVID-19 from the United States, Italy and Spain. Nucleic acid was either cDNA or gDNA, and it came from T cells, B-cell-depleted T cells, or PBMCs.

As processed by the authors: Reference gene primer amplification gave estimated nucleated cell counts. Data came from immunoSEQ multiplex PCR; TCRdb stores just in-frame clones and leaves some out. V, J and clone size are those of that table, while D and trimming were read from the DNA. The top ten hold over 2% of the sample, which has just over 250,000 clones, 87% seen once. The V end was cut by 2 bases, the J end by 2 bases, with 4 bases between. Germline loops: CDR1 SNHLY, CDR2 FYNNEI. The CDR3 runs to 12 residues. The sample comprised peripheral blood. This clonotype was sampled from a woman aged 50 to 60 with acute or convalescent COVID-19. The chain uses TRBV2 and TRBJ2-7; no clear D gene. CDR3 sequence: CASSETTYEQYF. The CDR3 DNA reads as TGTGCCAGCAGTGAAACAACCTACGAGCAGTACTTC.